One and the same sample provided the 21 T cell receptor beta chains below, sequenced in a study of blood T cell repertoires in COVID-19. TCRdb keeps only in-frame clones here, not all; method: immunoSEQ multiplex PCR. The data show 270,000 or so clones, approximately 88% seen once. What was sequenced was peripheral blood. These receptors were collected from a woman in her 40s who had recovered from COVID-19.

With respect to this clone: The same CDR3 can be traced to other DNA sequences in this sample. This chain links TRBV30 with TRBJ1-1; D unresolved. The ends were cut back, 4 bases at V and 5 bases at J, with 8 bases in the middle. Per the germline V gene, CDR1 is GTSNPN and CDR2 is SVGIG (reference sequence). This CDR3 has 11 amino acids. CDR3 DNA sequence: TGTGCCTGGAACCGAGGGACTGAAGCTTTCTTT. Its translation is CAWNRGTEAFF.

CDR3 residues: CASSSDDRPKNQPQHF. The CDR3 nucleotides are TGTGCCAGTAGCAGCGACGACAGACCGAAAAATCAGCCCCAGCATTTT. The chain is built from TRBV19 and TRBJ1-5; possibly TRBD1 for D (5 bases). The CDR3 extends over 16 amino acids. The V end was cut by 6 bases, the J end by 4 bases, with 19 bases between. Germline V gene lookup returns CDR1 LNHDA and CDR2 SQIVND (reference sequence).

The rearrangement uses TRBV10-3 and TRBJ2-1; 16 bases match TRBD2. Germline-derived CDR1 and CDR2 are ENHRY and SYGVKD. CDR3 size: 19 residues. The trim removed 0 bases at V and 0 bases at J, leaving 2 bases unmatched. CDR3 sequence reads: CAISESGTSGRASYNEQFF. CDR3 DNA: TGTGCCATCAGTGAGTCGGGGACTAGCGGGAGGGCCTCCTACAATGAGCAGTTCTTC.

The genes are TRBV24-1 and TRBJ2-3, with TRBD2 matching over 9 bases. The CDR3 sequence is 16 residues long. Germline-derived CDR1 and CDR2 are KGHDR and SFDVKD. Unmatched junction bases numbered 4, after V lost 4 bases and J lost 0 bases. CDR3 sequence (DNA): TGTGCCACCAGTGACCCACTAGCGGGCAGCACAGATACGCAGTATTTT. Protein product: CATSDPLAGSTDTQYF.

The chain is built from TRBV23-1 and TRBJ2-1; the match to TRBD1 covers 9 bases. TRBV23-1 is an ORF for which the function is uncertain. V lost 3 bases to trimming and J lost 4 bases; unmatched junction nucleotides: 13. This CDR3 spans 18 amino acids. Here the CDR3 DNA reads TGCGCCAGCAGTCATTTGGGGACAGGGATGGACAAGTACAATGAGCAGTTCTTC. Protein product: CASSHLGTGMDKYNEQFF.

V and J are TRBV18 and TRBJ2-3, with a weak D call TRBD2 (5 bases). The CDR3 loop spans 14 amino acids. CDR1 and CDR2 (germline): KGHSH, LQKENI. Deletions cut 3 bases from V and 5 bases from J, with 12 bases between. Here the CDR3 DNA reads TGTGCCAGCTCACCCGGGAATCTTGTAGATACGCAGTATTTT. Translation: CASSPGNLVDTQYF.

The chain has TRBV27 and TRBJ2-1, with 10 bases that match TRBD2. Unmatched junction bases numbered 3, after V lost 6 bases and J lost 1 base. From germline, CDR1 is MNHEY and CDR2 SMNVEV (reference sequence). CDR3 size: 15 residues. CDR3 in DNA: TGTGCCAGCAGCAAACTAGCGGGATCCTACAATGAGCAGTTCTTC. This gives the protein CASSKLAGSYNEQFF.

The CDR3 loop reads CSVELTGQGAIGELFF. In DNA form, the CDR3 reads TGCAGCGTTGAACTTACGGGACAGGGGGCAATCGGGGAGCTGTTTTTT. The chain links TRBV29-1 to TRBJ2-2, with TRBD1 matching over 12 bases. Germline CDR1 SQVTM, CDR2 ANQGSEA. This CDR3 contains 16 residues. J gave up 7 bases and V 2 bases, and 8 bases lay outside the gene matches.

This clone has just a few counts. The chain is built from TRBV6-6 and TRBJ2-2; 13 bases align to TRBD2. The CDR3 extends over 17 amino acids. Germline CDR1 and CDR2: MNHNY and SVGAGI (reference sequence). V trimming: 5 bases; J trimming: 4 bases; junction bases outside the gene matches: 7. CDR3 nucleotide sequence: TGTGCCAGCAGTCGGACTAGCGGGAGAATCGGCACCGGGGAGCTGTTTTTT. It translates to CASSRTSGRIGTGELFF.

This chain connects TRBV6-1 to TRBJ2-5; 7 bases match TRBD2. Germline V lookup: CDR1 MNHNS, CDR2 SASEGT. Trimming cost V 4 bases and J 5 bases; bases outside gene matches: 13. CDR3 length equals 16 residues. In nucleotides, the CDR3 is TGTGCCAGCAGTGGAGAGCCGGGAGGTGAAGCGGAGACCCAGTACTTC. Protein product: CASSGEPGGEAETQYF.

The V and J genes are TRBV19 and TRBJ1-2; possibly TRBD1 for D (6 bases). The V end lost 6 bases, the J end lost 2 bases, and 13 bases lay between the germline ends. The germline V gene encodes CDR1 LNHDA and CDR2 SQIVND (reference sequence). The length of the CDR3 is 14 residues. The CDR3 is CASRVPGQNYGYTF. CDR3 DNA sequence: TGTGCCAGTAGGGTTCCGGGACAAAACTATGGCTACACCTTC.

The V and J genes are TRBV6-5 and TRBJ1-4; D possibly corresponds to TRBD1 (6 bases). This CDR3 comprises 14 residues. V was shortened by 6 bases and J by 8 bases, with 16 bases between the two germline ends. Germline CDR1 reads MNHEY; CDR2 reads SVGAGI. The CDR3 DNA is TGTGCCAGCAGATTTACAGGGTTTGGCGAAAAACTGTTTTTT. The encoded protein is CASRFTGFGEKLFF.

This clone was counted once. The J gene is TRBJ2-3, the V gene TRBV5-4; TRBD1 agrees at 7 bases. This CDR3 is built from 13 residues. Germline V gene sequence: CDR1 SGHNT, CDR2 YYREEE (reference sequence). The ends lost 6 bases at V and 4 bases at J; junction bases unmatched: 5. CDR3 sequence: CASTQTGSDTQYF. The CDR3 nucleotides are TGTGCCAGCACCCAGACAGGGTCAGATACGCAGTATTTT.

The chain recombines TRBV21-1 with TRBJ2-5; the D call of TRBD2 is as the table states it, not checked on the DNA. TRBV21-1 is designated a pseudogene. The CDR3 sequence is 17 residues long. The CDR3 spells CASSPGLAGAVGETQYF. The DNA of the CDR3 is TGTGCCAGCAGCCCGGGACTAGCGGGAGCGGTCGGGGAGACCCAGTACTTC.

V usage is TRBV2 and J usage is TRBJ2-7; D not certain. Germline lookup yields CDR1 SNHLY and CDR2 FYNNEI. Trimming removed 5 bases from V and 4 bases from J, with 9 bases in between. CDR3 length: 12 residues. DNA for the CDR3: TGTGCCAGCAGTCGGAACAGATACGAGCAGTACTTC. Translating it yields CASSRNRYEQYF.

A remark on this clone: One junction end disagrees with the germline gene, perhaps due to a read error. The V and J genes are TRBV6-5 and TRBJ2-4; TRBD2 is a possible D gene (6 bases). The CDR3 has 12 residues. Looked up from germline, CDR1 is MNHEY and CDR2 is SVGAGI. The CDR3 reads CGPRGGKPIQYF. The CDR3 DNA is TGCGGCCCTCGGGGCGGGAAGCCTATTCAGTACTTC.

The chain couples TRBV4-1 to TRBJ2-3; a weak D match, TRBD2 (6 bases). Germline lookup yields CDR1 MGHRA and CDR2 YSYEKL. The CDR3 runs 16 residues. The V and J ends lost 4 bases and 0 bases respectively, with 14 bases between them. In nucleotides, the CDR3 is TGCGCCAGCAGCCGTGCCGGAGCGGGTAGCACAGATACGCAGTATTTT. Amino acid sequence: CASSRAGAGSTDTQYF.

This sequence joins TRBV19 and TRBJ2-1, with 15 bases fitting TRBD2. The germline V gene encodes CDR1 LNHDA and CDR2 SQIVND (reference sequence). The CDR3 length is 22 residues. Trimming removed 1 base from V and 0 bases from J; junction bases left unmatched: 13. Here the CDR3 DNA reads TGTGCCAGTAGTATAGGGAGGAAACGAGGACTAGCGGGAGGGGACTCCTACAATGAGCAGTTCTTC. Protein sequence: CASSIGRKRGLAGGDSYNEQFF.

The CDR3 nucleotides read TGTGCCAGCAGCTTAGAGGTAGCGGGAGTAATACGTGAGCAGTTCTTC. It specifies CASSLEVAGVIREQFF. The rearrangement links TRBV11-2 to TRBJ2-1; 9 nucleotides line up with TRBD2. The ends lost 0 bases at V and 9 bases at J; junction bases unmatched: 9. This CDR3 is 16 amino acids long. Germline lookup yields CDR1 SGHAT and CDR2 FQNNGV.

The chain is built from TRBV16 and TRBJ1-1; D is ambiguous. Between the trimmed V and J ends, which lost 4 bases and 6 bases, there was a span of 12 bases. The CDR3 spans 13 residues. CDR1 and CDR2 from the germline V gene are KGHSY and FQNENV. In DNA, the CDR3 is TGTGCCAGCAGCCCCGGAGTGCGCGCTGAAGCTTTCTTT. Residues: CASSPGVRAEAFF.

This chain joins TRBV12-3 or TRBV12-4 and TRBJ2-5; a possible D gene is TRBD2 (6 bases). This CDR3 has 12 residues. V gave up 4 bases and J gave up 5 bases, with 8 bases separating them. CDR3 nucleotides: TGTGCCAGCAGTTGGAGGGGTGAGACCCAGTACTTC. Amino acid sequence: CASSWRGETQYF.